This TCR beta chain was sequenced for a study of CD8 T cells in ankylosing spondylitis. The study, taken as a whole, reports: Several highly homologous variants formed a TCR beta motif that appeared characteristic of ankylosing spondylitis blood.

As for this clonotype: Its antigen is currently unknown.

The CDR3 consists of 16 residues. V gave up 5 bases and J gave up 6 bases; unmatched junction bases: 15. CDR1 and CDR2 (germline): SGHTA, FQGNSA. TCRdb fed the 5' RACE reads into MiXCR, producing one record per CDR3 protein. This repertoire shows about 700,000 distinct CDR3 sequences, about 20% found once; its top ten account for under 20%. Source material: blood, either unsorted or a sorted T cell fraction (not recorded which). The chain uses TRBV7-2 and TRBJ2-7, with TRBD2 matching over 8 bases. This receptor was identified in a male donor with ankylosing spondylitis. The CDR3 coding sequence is TGTGCCAGCAGCCACCAAGGTGGCAGCGGGAGTGGCGAGCAGTACTTC. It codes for CASSHQGGSGSGEQYF.